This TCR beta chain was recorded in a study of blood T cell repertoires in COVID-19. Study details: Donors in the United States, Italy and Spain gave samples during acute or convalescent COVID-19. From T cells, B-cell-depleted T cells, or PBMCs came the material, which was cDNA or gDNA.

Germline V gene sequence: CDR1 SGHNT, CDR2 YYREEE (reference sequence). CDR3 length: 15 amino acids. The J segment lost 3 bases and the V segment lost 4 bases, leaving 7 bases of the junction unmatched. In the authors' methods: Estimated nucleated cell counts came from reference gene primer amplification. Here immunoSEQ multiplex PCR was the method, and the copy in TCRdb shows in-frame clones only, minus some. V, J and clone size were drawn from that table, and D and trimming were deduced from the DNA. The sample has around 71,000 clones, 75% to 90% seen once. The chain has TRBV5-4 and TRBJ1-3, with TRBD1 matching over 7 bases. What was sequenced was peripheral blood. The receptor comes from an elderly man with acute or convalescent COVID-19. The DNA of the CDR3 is TGTGCCAGCAGCCCCGGACAGGTCTTTGGAAACACCATATATTTT. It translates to CASSPGQVFGNTIYF.